Listed here is a single TCR beta chain. Its antigen is undetermined. TCRdb re-derived calls from the reads in MiXCR, one entry per CDR3 protein. The sample consists of about 830,000 distinct CDR3 sequences, about 30% of them appearing once. The CDR3 is 14 residues long. CDR1 SQVTM and CDR2 ANQGSEA come from the germline V gene. The V gene end was trimmed by 7 bases and the J gene end by 0 bases; junction bases not matched to a gene: 5. These data come from a study of T cell repertoires in cytomegalovirus infection. The chain joins TRBV29-1 to TRBJ1-1; 10 bases are a match to TRBD1. The sample in question was cultured CD8+ T cells from PBMCs, obtained from culture after CMV antigen stimulation. This sequence was found in a human donor in good health (CMV status not recorded). Some clones in this sample may be carry-over from other donors' samples. This CDR3 is CSGRDRGLNTEAFF. The CDR3 DNA is TGCAGCGGAAGGGACAGGGGATTGAACACTGAAGCTTTCTTT.